This T cell receptor beta chain is from a study of beta chain features in type 1 diabetes (dated by TCRdb to 2017 to 2018). Background on the whole study: Patients and healthy donors did not differ in mean age, gender distribution, total cell number or subset yield. A total of around 110,000,000 sorted cells were examined across all samples, and RNA yield correlated strongly with the number of cells per subset. In the study, recently diagnosed type 1 diabetes patients and matched healthy donors were compared on the TCRB repertoires of their sorted circulating CD4+ T cell subsets. Naive and central memory subsets were obtained from all 28 donors, but regulatory and stem cell-like memory subsets were isolated from only 8 patients and about 8 healthy donors. Beyond this particular receptor, the publication reports: PCR may preferentially amplify shorter templates, but because patient and control samples were amplified and corrected together, any resulting skew would affect both groups equally. Because cDNA was sequenced instead of genomic DNA, activated cells with high expression could be over-represented, although the groups did not differ in activation or CD3 levels. Because small numbers of individuals were included in the HLA sub-analyses, any influence of HLA type on TCRB rearrangement was left unresolved. Fewer insertions and more nucleotide deletions at VDJ recombination sites were observed in patients with type 1 diabetes, implying thymic rearrangement abnormalities. Type 1 diabetes patients showed a moderate but significant shortening of TCRB CDR3 length in all four CD4+ subsets. Naive, central memory and regulatory TCRB repertoires appeared to be more alike among patients than among healthy donors.

Including the terminal cysteine and phenylalanine, the CDR3 comprises 13 residues. The DNA shown is the 39-base CDR3, in frame from base 1. The V and J ends are trimmed by 7 bases and 1 base, leaving 9 bases between them. The germline V gene yields MGHDK for CDR1 and SYGVNS for CDR2. All of the isolated RNA was reverse transcribed with the High Capacity cDNA Reverse Transcription Kit, so expressed TCRB transcripts were sequenced. Deep immunoSEQ sequencing was applied to naive, central memory and regulatory T cell samples, giving an average of about 3.4 million total reads per sample. Sorted cells were lysed in RLT buffer, and RNA was extracted using DNase-treated RNeasy Micro or Mini kits according to cell number. To prevent cross-contamination, every cell subset was processed on its own, while patient and healthy donor samples were processed together. The immunoSEQ multiplex PCR was used to amplify TCRB sequences from cDNA, generating 87-bp fragments that spanned the CDR3 region. Sequencing of the amplicons was done on the Illumina HiSeq platform. The study's processing was this. PCR bias was computationally corrected using synthetic template baselines, reads within Hamming distance 2 were collapsed, and singletons that could not be merged were discarded. Reads were aligned to IMGT to assign V, D and J genes, CDR3 length, and insertions or deletions at six rearrangement sites. Within each subset, clonotype counts were normalized to sorted cell number, after which true diversity and Gini coefficients were computed with the tcR R package. Repertoire sharing was quantified using the overlap coefficient calculated on TCRB nucleotide sequences. Out-of-frame TCRB sequences from naive cells were analyzed to stand in for the pre-selection repertoire. TCRdb retrieved this table from immuneACCESS and kept in-frame rearrangements only. Not all clones are present; in checked studies, unresolved V genes account for under half, and no reason is known for the remainder. The V and J calls and the clone size are those of that table, but D and trimming were determined from the DNA. Here the sample has about 930,000 clones; roughly a sixth occur a single time. 0.023% of the sample rests with the top ten.

This clone was picked up a small number of times. Its antigen is still unknown. Base-call qualities are not available, and no considerably larger clone is one nucleotide away. A single peripheral blood draw of about 116 mL on average was collected from each donor into heparinised tubes. Using a panel that included CD45RO, CCR7, CD25, CD127, CD95 and CD27, naive, central memory, regulatory and stem cell-like memory CD4+ T cells were sorted on a BD FACSAria II. All sorted populations exceeded 95% purity. PBMCs were isolated right away by Lymphoprep density gradient centrifugation and were stained directly, without culture. Samples were stained and sorted in pairs, with one healthy donor and one patient per experiment, so that batch effects were minimized.

Sequenced material: naive CD4+ T cells from blood. The sample's cell subset or site label, in plain terms: true naive CD4+ T cells. In this chain, TRBV25-1 is recombined with TRBJ2-3; the D gene assignment is ambiguous. This TCR came from a woman between 18 and 29 years old in good health. CDR3 loop: CASTITGTDTQYF. In nucleotides, the sequence is TGTGCCAGCACTATTACAGGCACAGATACGCAGTATTTT.